One sample yielded the 21 T cell receptor beta chains listed below, sequenced in a study of persistence of HIV-infected CD4 T cells. Antigen specificity for these receptors is unknown. Cells were stimulated with CMV-infected fibroblast lysates at roughly 10 ug/mL. Memory cells lacking CD40L and CD69 with high CD45RO were sorted. The libraries were made with immunoSEQ version 4 in survey mode. Sequencing used immunoSEQ multiplex PCR; TCRdb keeps in-frame clones, though not all of them. The sample lists 25,000 to 35,000 clones, 82% seen once, with approximately 4.6% in the top ten. The specimen was CD4+ T cells sorted from PBMCs after roughly 20-hour stimulation, collected from a patient who received antiretroviral therapy. Source of these receptors: an adult man with HIV who was CMV-seropositive.

This chain joins TRBV5-1 and TRBJ2-7; possibly TRBD1 for D (6 bases). Trimming cost V 4 bases and J 1 base, with 15 bases left between them. CDR3 length: 15 amino acids. CDR1 and CDR2 (germline): SGHRS, YFSETQ. CDR3 amino acids: CASSPPRTDSYEQYF. The DNA for the CDR3 is TGCGCCAGCAGCCCCCCCCGGACAGATTCCTACGAGCAGTACTTC.

This chain connects TRBV5-4 to TRBJ2-1; no firm D call. V lost 1 base to trimming and J lost 6 bases, with 11 bases between them. The CDR3 extends over 14 amino acids. The V gene's germline CDR1 is SGHNT and CDR2 YYREEE (reference sequence). This chain's CDR3 is CASSLRQAPNEQFF. Here the CDR3 DNA reads TGTGCCAGCAGCTTGCGGCAGGCCCCCAATGAGCAGTTCTTC.

The CDR3 spells CASSPQGNTIYF. The CDR3 coding sequence is TGTGCCAGCTCACCACAGGGAAACACCATATATTTT. The rearrangement uses TRBV18 and TRBJ1-3; no definite D call. There are 12 residues in the CDR3. Germline values: CDR1 KGHSH, CDR2 LQKENI. V shed 1 base and J shed 4 bases, with 2 bases lying between them.

The V call is TRBV5-5, the J call TRBJ2-1; TRBD2 might be the D (6 bases). Trimming stripped 8 bases from V and 12 bases from J, with 12 bases between. The germline V gene has CDR1 SGHKS and CDR2 YYEKEE (reference sequence). This CDR3 has 10 amino acids. The CDR3 spells CASGGIVQFF. For the CDR3, the DNA is TGTGCCAGTGGCGGGATTGTGCAGTTCTTC.

The chain combines TRBV5-4 with TRBJ2-2; the match to TRBD1 covers 7 bases. Germline CDR1 reads SGHNT; CDR2 reads YYREEE (reference sequence). V shed 5 bases and J 4 bases; nucleotides not matched to a gene: 8. The CDR3 has 15 amino acids. The CDR3 is CASRIAAGGTGELFF. The CDR3 nucleotides are TGTGCCAGCAGAATTGCGGCAGGGGGCACCGGGGAGCTGTTTTTT.

The rearrangement uses TRBV4-2 and TRBJ1-2; 7 bases agree with TRBD1. Per the germline V gene, CDR1 is LGHNA and CDR2 is YNFKEQ. The CDR3 is made up of 15 amino acids. Unmatched junction bases numbered 5, after V lost 2 bases and J lost 2 bases. The DNA for the CDR3 is TGTGCCAGCAGCCAACGGACAGGAACGAACTATGGCTACACCTTC. It specifies CASSQRTGTNYGYTF.

This rearrangement joins TRBV18 to TRBJ1-5; possibly TRBD1 for D (5 bases). The CDR3 totals 15 residues. From germline, CDR1 is KGHSH and CDR2 LQKENI. Trimming pared 4 bases from V and 5 bases from J, leaving 15 bases between. CDR3 in amino acids: CASSLSGQGHQPQHF. CDR3 nucleotide sequence: TGTGCCAGCTCACTCTCCGGGCAGGGCCATCAGCCCCAGCATTTT.

The chain couples TRBV6-5 to TRBJ2-7; the match to TRBD1 covers 9 bases. Germline V gene sequence: CDR1 MNHEY, CDR2 SVGAGI. J lost 1 base, V lost 5 bases, and 6 bases had no gene match. This CDR3 comprises 15 residues. The CDR3 loop reads CASSTPGQGSYEQYF. The CDR3, as DNA: TGTGCCAGCAGTACCCCGGGACAGGGTTCCTACGAGCAGTACTTC.

The chain recombines TRBV19 with TRBJ2-2; tentatively, D is TRBD1 or TRBD2 (5 bases each). Trimming removed 7 bases at V and 1 base at J, with 10 bases between. CDR3 length: 14 residues. Germline V lookup: CDR1 LNHDA, CDR2 SQIVND (reference sequence). The CDR3 nucleotides read TGTGCCAGTAAGAGGGACCTGAACACCGGGGAGCTGTTTTTT. Protein: CASKRDLNTGELFF.

This sequence joins TRBV27 and TRBJ1-2; D ambiguous. This CDR3 is built from 14 residues. Germline-derived CDR1 and CDR2 are MNHEY and SMNVEV (reference sequence). Trimming shortened V by 0 bases and J by 1 base, and 6 bases separated the two germline ends. The CDR3 sequence: CASSLSGNNYGYTF. The CDR3 nucleotides are TGTGCCAGCAGTTTATCCGGCAATAACTATGGCTACACCTTC.

V usage is TRBV18 and J usage is TRBJ1-2, with D possibly matching TRBD1 (6 bases). The CDR3 contains 14 residues. The V gene lost 3 bases and the J gene lost 7 bases, with 15 bases spanning the gap. Germline V gene data show CDR1 as KGHSH and CDR2 as LQKENI. DNA of the CDR3: TGTGCCAGCTCACCTGAACAGGGTTATTTTGGCTACACCTTC. Translated: CASSPEQGYFGYTF.

The genes are TRBV14 and TRBJ1-6; D not certain. This CDR3 has 15 residues. Germline V CDR1 and CDR2: SGHDN, FVKESK. Trimming stripped 1 base from V and 11 bases from J, with 15 bases between. In nucleotides, the CDR3 is TGTGCCAGCAGCCAAGTAGGAGGCATCTCTCCACCCCTCCACTTT. This encodes CASSQVGGISPPLHF. Based on the CDR3 plus reference TRBV14 and TRBJ1-6, the full variable domain is EAGVTQFPSHSVIEKGQTVTLRCDPISGHDNLYWYRRVMGKEIKFLLHFVKESKQDESGMPNNRFLAERTGGTYSTLKVQPAELEDSGVYFCASSQVGGISPPLHFGNGTRLTVT.

The J gene is TRBJ1-2, the V gene TRBV19; D is unresolved. Germline-derived CDR1 and CDR2 are LNHDA and SQIVND (reference sequence). V lost 3 bases and J 10 bases, leaving 15 bases between the germline ends. The CDR3 contains 13 residues. CDR3 sequence reads: CASSINGAGVYTF. CDR3 sequence (DNA): TGTGCCAGTAGTATCAACGGAGCGGGAGTCTACACCTTC.

J is TRBJ2-7 and V is TRBV5-4; TRBD1 matches at 9 bases. The CDR3 runs 16 residues. Looked up from germline, CDR1 is SGHNT and CDR2 is YYREEE (reference sequence). The V gene end was trimmed by 4 bases and the J gene end by 3 bases; junction bases not matched to a gene: 11. Here the CDR3 reads CASSRQQGAVDYEQYF. The CDR3 nucleotides are TGTGCCAGCAGCCGACAACAGGGGGCAGTAGACTACGAGCAGTACTTC. Based on the CDR3 plus reference TRBV5-4 and TRBJ2-7, the full variable domain is ETGVTQSPTHLIKTRGQQVTLRCSSQSGHNTVSWYQQALGQGPQFIFQYYREEENGRGNFPPRFSGLQFPNYSSELNVNALELDDSALYLCASSRQQGAVDYEQYFGPGTRLTVT.

This sequence joins TRBV10-1 and TRBJ2-3, with 7 bases that match TRBD1. Losses at the gene ends were 3 bases for V and 3 bases for J; bases not matched to a gene: 6. This CDR3 spans 15 amino acids. Germline V lookup: CDR1 WNHNN, CDR2 SYGVQD (reference sequence). The CDR3 DNA follows: TGCGCCAGCAGTGATCGGCACAGGGGAACAGATACGCAGTATTTT. Translated: CASSDRHRGTDTQYF.

This chain links TRBV3-1 (or the pseudogene TRBV3-2) with TRBJ1-4; D unresolved. The germline gives CDR1 LGHDT, CDR2 YNNKEL (reference sequence). This CDR3 has 15 residues. The V end was cut by 0 bases, the J end by 4 bases, with 9 bases between. CDR3 sequence (DNA): TGTGCCAGCAGCCAAGATCCGGCGATTAATGAAAAACTGTTTTTT. It translates to CASSQDPAINEKLFF.

This rearrangement joins TRBV15 to TRBJ2-1, with a possible D match to TRBD1 (5 bases). V lost 0 bases, J lost 8 bases, and 11 bases lay in between. Germline V gene data show CDR1 as LNHNV and CDR2 as YYDKDF (reference sequence). The CDR3 spans 14 residues. The CDR3 region is CATSRDLGAYEQFF. CDR3 bases: TGTGCCACCAGCAGAGATCTAGGGGCATATGAGCAGTTCTTC. Variable domain in full (rest from reference TRBV15 and TRBJ2-1): DAMVIQNPRYQVTQFGKPVTLSCSQTLNHNVMYWYQQKSSQAPKLLFHYYDKDFNNEADTPDNFQSRRPNTSFCFLDIRSPGLGDTAMYLCATSRDLGAYEQFFGPGTRLTVL.

V usage is TRBV6-6 and J usage is TRBJ1-4; 9 positions match TRBD1. The CDR3 consists of 15 residues. Germline CDR1 is MNHNY and CDR2 is SVGAGI (reference sequence). The trim removed 5 bases at V and 7 bases at J, leaving 8 bases unmatched. Written as DNA, the CDR3 is TGTGCCAGCAGTCTTGGGACAGGGTCTTTTGAAAAACTGTTTTTT. It specifies CASSLGTGSFEKLFF.

This chain uses TRBV9 with TRBJ1-2, with D perhaps matching TRBD1 (5 bases). Trimming stripped 4 bases from V and 3 bases from J, with 16 bases between. The germline V gene encodes CDR1 SGDLS and CDR2 YYNGEE. This CDR3 has 15 residues. As DNA, the CDR3 is TGTGCCAGCAGCCCTCGCGAGACAGATTACTATGGCTACACCTTC. Protein product: CASSPRETDYYGYTF.

Here the CDR3 reads CATSDTRAGLLYEQYF. CDR3 in DNA: TGTGCCACCAGTGATACCCGGGCCGGACTACTGTACGAGCAGTACTTC. This chain connects TRBV24-1 to TRBJ2-7; perhaps TRBD2 as D (6 bases). Trimming took off 3 bases at V and 4 bases at J, with 18 bases between the two ends. The CDR3 is 16 residues long. The germline CDR1 and CDR2 sequences are KGHDR and SFDVKD.

This clone is a singleton in its sample. CDR3 residues: CASSLRHHQPQHF. As DNA, the CDR3 is TGTGCCAGCAGCCTTCGACATCATCAGCCCCAGCATTTT. The chain joins TRBV7-2 to TRBJ1-5, with D hard to call. CDR3 size: 13 residues. V gave up 5 bases and J gave up 5 bases, with 10 bases separating them. Germline CDR1 SGHTA, CDR2 FQGNSA.